Following are 7 T cell receptor beta chains from one sample sequenced in a study of cytomegalovirus exposure and HLA in healthy donors. The study ran its PCR with 60 Vbeta and 13 Jbeta primers. TCRdb keeps only in-frame clones here, not all; method: immunoSEQ multiplex PCR. The sample records about 190,000 clones, around 84% being singletons. The sample consisted of PBMCs. The receptors here all came from a woman aged 18-35 years in good health and CMV-seronegative.

V is TRBV6-1 and J is TRBJ2-5; D might be TRBD2 (5 bases). The assigned J gene may be wrong: the sequence end matches TRBJ2-7 better. The germline CDR1 and CDR2 sequences are MNHNS and SASEGT. This CDR3 is 12 amino acids long. CDR3: CASSEAEDEQYF. The CDR3 DNA follows: TGTGCCAGCAGTGAAGCGGAGGACGAGCAGTACTTC.

This clone was found once. In nucleotides, the CDR3 is TGTGCCAGCAGCCCCAAACTAGCGGGAGCCGTCGGGGAGCTGTTTTTT. The encoded protein is CASSPKLAGAVGELFF. J is TRBJ2-2 and V is TRBV5-8, with 11 bases identical to TRBD2. In germline, CDR1 is SGHTS, CDR2 YDEGEE. The CDR3 has 16 residues. With V trimmed by 4 bases and J by 7 bases, 9 bases remained unmatched.

J is TRBJ2-5 and V is TRBV18; D remains ambiguous. The CDR3 is made up of 14 amino acids. The V end was cut by 0 bases, the J end by 5 bases, with 10 bases between. Germline V lookup: CDR1 KGHSH, CDR2 LQKENI. CDR3 DNA: TGTGCCAGCTCACCACCGCTGCCGGTGGAGACCCAGTACTTC. Protein: CASSPPLPVETQYF.

This chain links TRBV2 with TRBJ1-3, with D unresolved. This CDR3 is built from 12 residues. Germline CDR1 and CDR2: SNHLY and FYNNEI. V lost 3 bases and J 4 bases, leaving 4 bases between the germline ends. CDR3 nucleotide sequence: TGTGCCAGCAGTGAGCGGGGAAACACCATATATTTT. It translates to CASSERGNTIYF.

The rearrangement joins TRBV19 to TRBJ2-1, with a possible D match to TRBD2 (6 bases). Germline V gene lookup returns CDR1 LNHDA and CDR2 SQIVND (reference sequence). The CDR3 has 13 residues. Between the trimmed V and J ends, which lost 7 bases and 10 bases, there was a span of 17 bases. The CDR3 loop is CASTTQGREEQFF. CDR3 sequence (DNA): TGTGCCAGTACCACCCAAGGACGGGAGGAGCAGTTCTTC.

CDR3 sequence: CASSQDRRGLYNEQFF. CDR3 DNA sequence: TGCGCCAGCAGCCAAGACCGGCGGGGGCTCTACAATGAGCAGTTCTTC. This sequence joins TRBV4-3 and TRBJ2-1, with TRBD2 as a possible D gene (7 bases). The CDR3 has 16 amino acids. V was shortened by 0 bases and J by 3 bases, with 12 bases between the two germline ends. Germline loops: CDR1 LGHNA, CDR2 YSLEER.

This sequence joins TRBV7-9 and TRBJ1-2, with 7 bases identical to TRBD1. V was clipped by 5 bases and J by 6 bases; unmatched bases: 3. Germline V gene lookup returns CDR1 SEHNR and CDR2 FQNEAQ (reference sequence). The CDR3 runs to 12 residues. Written as DNA, the CDR3 is TGTGCCAGCAGCCGAACAGGGGATGGCTACACCTTC. It yields the protein CASSRTGDGYTF. The entire variable domain, with the rest obtained from reference TRBV7-9 and TRBJ1-2, is as follows: DTGVSQNPRHKITKRGQNVTFRCDPISEHNRLYWYRQTLGQGPEFLTYFQNEAQLEKSRLLSDRFSAERPKGSFSTLEIQRTEQGDSAMYLCASSRTGDGYTFGSGTRLTVV.